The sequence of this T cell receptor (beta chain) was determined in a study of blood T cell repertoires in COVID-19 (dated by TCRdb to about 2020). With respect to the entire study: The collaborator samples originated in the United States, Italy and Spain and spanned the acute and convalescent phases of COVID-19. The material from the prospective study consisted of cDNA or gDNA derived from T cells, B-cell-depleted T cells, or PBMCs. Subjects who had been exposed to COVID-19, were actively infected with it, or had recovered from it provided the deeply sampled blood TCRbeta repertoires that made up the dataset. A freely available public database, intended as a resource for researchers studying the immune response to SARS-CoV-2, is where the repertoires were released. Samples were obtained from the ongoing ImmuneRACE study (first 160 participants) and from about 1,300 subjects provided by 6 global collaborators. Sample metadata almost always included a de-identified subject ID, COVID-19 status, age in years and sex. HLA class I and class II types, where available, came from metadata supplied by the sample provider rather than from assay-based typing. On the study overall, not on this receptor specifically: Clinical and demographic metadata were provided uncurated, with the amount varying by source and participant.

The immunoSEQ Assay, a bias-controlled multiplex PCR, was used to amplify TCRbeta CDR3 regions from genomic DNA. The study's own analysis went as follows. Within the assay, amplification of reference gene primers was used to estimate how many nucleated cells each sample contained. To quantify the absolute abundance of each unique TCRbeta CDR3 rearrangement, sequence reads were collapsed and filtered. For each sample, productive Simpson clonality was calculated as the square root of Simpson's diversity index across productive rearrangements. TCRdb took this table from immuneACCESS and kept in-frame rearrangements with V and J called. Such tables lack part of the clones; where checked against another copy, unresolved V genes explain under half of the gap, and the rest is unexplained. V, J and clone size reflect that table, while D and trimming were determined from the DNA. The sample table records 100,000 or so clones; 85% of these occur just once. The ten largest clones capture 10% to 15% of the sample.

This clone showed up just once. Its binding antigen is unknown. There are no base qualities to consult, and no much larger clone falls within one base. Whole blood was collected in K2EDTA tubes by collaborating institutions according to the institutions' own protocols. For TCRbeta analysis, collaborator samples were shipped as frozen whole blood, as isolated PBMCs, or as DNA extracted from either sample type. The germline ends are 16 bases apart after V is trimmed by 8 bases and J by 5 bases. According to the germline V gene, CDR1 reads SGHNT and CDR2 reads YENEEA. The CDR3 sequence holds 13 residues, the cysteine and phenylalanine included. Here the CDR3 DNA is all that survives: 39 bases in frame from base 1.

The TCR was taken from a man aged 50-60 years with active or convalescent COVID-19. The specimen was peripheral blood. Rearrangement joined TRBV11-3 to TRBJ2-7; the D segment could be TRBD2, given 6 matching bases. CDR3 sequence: CASAIRRVNEQYF. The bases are TGTGCCAGCGCGATCCGGAGGGTCAACGAGCAGTACTTC. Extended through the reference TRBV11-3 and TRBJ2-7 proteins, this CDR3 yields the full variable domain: EAGVVQSPRYKIIEKKQPVAFWCNPISGHNTLYWYLQNLGQGPELLIRYENEEAVDDSQLPKDRFSAERLKGVDSTLKIQPAELGDSAVYLCASAIRRVNEQYFGPGTRLTVT.